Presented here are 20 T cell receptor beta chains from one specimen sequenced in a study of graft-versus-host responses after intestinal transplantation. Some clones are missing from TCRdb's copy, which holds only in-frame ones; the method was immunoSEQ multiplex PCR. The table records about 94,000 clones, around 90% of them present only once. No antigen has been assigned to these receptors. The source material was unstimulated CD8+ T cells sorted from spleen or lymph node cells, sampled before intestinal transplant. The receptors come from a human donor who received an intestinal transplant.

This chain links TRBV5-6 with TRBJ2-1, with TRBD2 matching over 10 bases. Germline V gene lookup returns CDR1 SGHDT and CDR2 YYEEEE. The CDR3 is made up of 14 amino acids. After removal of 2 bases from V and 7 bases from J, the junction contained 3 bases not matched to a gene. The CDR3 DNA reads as TGTGCCAGCAGCTTCGCTAGCGGGGGTAATGAGCAGTTCTTC. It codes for CASSFASGGNEQFF.

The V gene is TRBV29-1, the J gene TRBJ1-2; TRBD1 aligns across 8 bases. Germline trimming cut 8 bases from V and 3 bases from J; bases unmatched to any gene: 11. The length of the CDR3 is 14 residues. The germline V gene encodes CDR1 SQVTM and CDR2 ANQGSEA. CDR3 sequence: CSSFSTGADYGYTF. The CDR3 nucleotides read TGCAGCAGCTTTTCGACAGGGGCTGACTATGGCTACACCTTC. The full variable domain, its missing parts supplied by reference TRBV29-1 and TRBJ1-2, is SAVISQKPSRDICQRGTSLTIQCQVDSQVTMMFWYRQQPGQSLTLIATANQGSEATYESGFVIDKFPISRPNLTFSTLTVSNMSPEDSSIYLCSSFSTGADYGYTFGSGTRLTVV.

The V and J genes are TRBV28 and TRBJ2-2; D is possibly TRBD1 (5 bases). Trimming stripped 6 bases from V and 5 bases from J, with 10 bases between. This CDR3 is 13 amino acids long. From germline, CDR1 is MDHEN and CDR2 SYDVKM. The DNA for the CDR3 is TGTGCCAGCAGCCTGACAGAGACCGGGGAGCTGTTTTTT. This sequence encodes CASSLTETGELFF.

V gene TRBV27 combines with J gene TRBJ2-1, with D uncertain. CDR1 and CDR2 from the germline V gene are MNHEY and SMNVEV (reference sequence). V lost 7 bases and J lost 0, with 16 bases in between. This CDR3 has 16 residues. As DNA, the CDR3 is TGTGCCAGCATACCATACTCGAAGAGCTCCTACAATGAGCAGTTCTTC. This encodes CASIPYSKSSYNEQFF.

The CDR3 here is CASSLGTGMGNTEAFF. CDR3 coding DNA: TGTGCCAGCAGCTTGGGGACAGGGATGGGGAACACTGAAGCTTTCTTT. The V call is TRBV5-6, the J call TRBJ1-1; TRBD1 matches at 8 bases. Per the germline V gene, CDR1 is SGHDT and CDR2 is YYEEEE. This CDR3 spans 16 amino acids. V was pared by 0 bases and J by 1 base, with 5 bases of the junction left unmatched.

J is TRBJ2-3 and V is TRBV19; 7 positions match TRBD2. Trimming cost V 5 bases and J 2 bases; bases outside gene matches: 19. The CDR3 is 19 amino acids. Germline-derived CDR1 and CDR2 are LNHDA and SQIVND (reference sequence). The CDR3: CASSLSSFGGRGDTDTQYF. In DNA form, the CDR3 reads TGTGCCAGTAGTCTCTCCTCCTTTGGGGGACGGGGGGACACAGATACGCAGTATTTT.

CDR3 bases: TGTGCCAGCAGTATCGGGTCCGAGTACGGGACCCAGTACTTC. Protein: CASSIGSEYGTQYF. This chain connects TRBV28 to TRBJ2-5; no reliable D call. This CDR3 comprises 14 residues. The germline gives CDR1 MDHEN, CDR2 SYDVKM. V dropped 5 bases and J dropped 7 bases, with 17 bases sitting between them.

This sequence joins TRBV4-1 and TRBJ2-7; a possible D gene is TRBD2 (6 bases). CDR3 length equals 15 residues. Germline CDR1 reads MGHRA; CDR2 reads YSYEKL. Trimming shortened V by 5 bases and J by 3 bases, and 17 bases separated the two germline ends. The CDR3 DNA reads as TGCGCCAGCAGCAGCCGGGCTAGCGAGGGCTACGAGCAGTACTTC. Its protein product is CASSSRASEGYEQYF.

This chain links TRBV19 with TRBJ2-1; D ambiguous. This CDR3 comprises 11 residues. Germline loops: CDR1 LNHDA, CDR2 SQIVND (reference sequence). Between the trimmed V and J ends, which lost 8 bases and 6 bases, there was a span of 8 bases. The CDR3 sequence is CASATGNEQFF. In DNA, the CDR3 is TGTGCCAGTGCGACGGGCAATGAGCAGTTCTTC.

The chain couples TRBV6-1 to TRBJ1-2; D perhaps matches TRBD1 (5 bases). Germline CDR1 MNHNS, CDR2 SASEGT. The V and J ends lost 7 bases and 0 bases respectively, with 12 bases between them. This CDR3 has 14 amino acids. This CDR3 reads CASIPTATNYGYTF. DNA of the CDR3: TGTGCCAGCATCCCGACAGCCACTAACTATGGCTACACCTTC.

The CDR3 DNA is TGCAGCGTTGACCGGGTAAGCGGCTACACCTTC. This sequence encodes CSVDRVSGYTF. The J gene is TRBJ1-2, the V gene TRBV29-1; the D is unclear. The CDR3 extends over 11 amino acids. The germline gives CDR1 SQVTM, CDR2 ANQGSEA. V was shortened by 3 bases and J by 8 bases, with 10 bases between the two germline ends. Based on the CDR3 plus reference TRBV29-1 and TRBJ1-2, the full variable domain is SAVISQKPSRDICQRGTSLTIQCQVDSQVTMMFWYRQQPGQSLTLIATANQGSEATYESGFVIDKFPISRPNLTFSTLTVSNMSPEDSSIYLCSVDRVSGYTFGSGTRLTVV.

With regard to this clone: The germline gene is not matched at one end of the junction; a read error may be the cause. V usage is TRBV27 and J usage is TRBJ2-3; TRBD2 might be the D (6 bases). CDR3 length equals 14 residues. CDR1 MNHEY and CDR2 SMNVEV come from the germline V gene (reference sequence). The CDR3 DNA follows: TGTGCCAGCAGCTGGGTTACTAGCACAGATACGCAGTACTTT. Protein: CASSWVTSTDTQYF.

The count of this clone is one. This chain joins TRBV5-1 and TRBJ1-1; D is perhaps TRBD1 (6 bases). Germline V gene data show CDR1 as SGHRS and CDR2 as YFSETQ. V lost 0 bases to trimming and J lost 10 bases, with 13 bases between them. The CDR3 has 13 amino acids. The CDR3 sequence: CASSLAHRAGAFF. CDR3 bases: TGCGCCAGCAGCTTGGCCCACAGGGCGGGAGCTTTCTTT.

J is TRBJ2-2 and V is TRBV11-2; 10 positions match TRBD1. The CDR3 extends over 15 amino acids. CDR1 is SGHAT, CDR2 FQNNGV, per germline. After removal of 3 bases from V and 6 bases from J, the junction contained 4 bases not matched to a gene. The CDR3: CASSFPDRGAGELFF. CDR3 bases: TGTGCCAGCAGCTTCCCGGACAGGGGGGCCGGGGAGCTGTTTTTT.

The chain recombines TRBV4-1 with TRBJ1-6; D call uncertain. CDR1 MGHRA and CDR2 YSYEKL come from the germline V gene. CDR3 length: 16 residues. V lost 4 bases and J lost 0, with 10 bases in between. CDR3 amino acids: CASSLSPSSYNSPLHF. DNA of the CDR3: TGCGCCAGCAGCCTGTCCCCGAGCTCCTATAATTCACCCCTCCACTTT.

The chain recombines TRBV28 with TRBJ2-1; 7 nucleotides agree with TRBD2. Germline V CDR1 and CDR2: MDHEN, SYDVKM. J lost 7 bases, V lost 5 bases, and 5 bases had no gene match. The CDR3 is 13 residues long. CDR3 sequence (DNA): TGTGCCAGCAGTCCGACCGGGGGGAATGAGCAGTTCTTC. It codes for CASSPTGGNEQFF.

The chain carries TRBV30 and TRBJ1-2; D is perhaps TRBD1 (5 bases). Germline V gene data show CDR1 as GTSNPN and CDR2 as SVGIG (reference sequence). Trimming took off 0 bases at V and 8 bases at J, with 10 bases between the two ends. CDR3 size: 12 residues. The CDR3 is CAWSVGVSGYTF. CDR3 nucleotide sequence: TGTGCCTGGAGTGTAGGGGTGAGCGGCTACACCTTC.

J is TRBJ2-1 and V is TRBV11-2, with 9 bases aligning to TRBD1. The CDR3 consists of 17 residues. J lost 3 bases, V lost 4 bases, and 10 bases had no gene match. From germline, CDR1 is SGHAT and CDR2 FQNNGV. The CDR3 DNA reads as TGTGCCAGCAGCTCGTCAGGGACAGGGAGTTTCTACAATGAGCAGTTCTTC. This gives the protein CASSSSGTGSFYNEQFF.

CDR3 sequence (DNA): TGCAGCGTTAACGAGGACGGAGGAGATCAGCCCCAGCATTTT. Its protein product is CSVNEDGGDQPQHF. The rearrangement links TRBV29-1 to TRBJ1-5; no definite D call. The CDR3 consists of 14 residues. Germline V gives CDR1 SQVTM, CDR2 ANQGSEA. Between the trimmed V and J ends, which lost 5 bases and 5 bases, there was a span of 16 bases. The full variable domain, completed using reference TRBV29-1 and TRBJ1-5, is SAVISQKPSRDICQRGTSLTIQCQVDSQVTMMFWYRQQPGQSLTLIATANQGSEATYESGFVIDKFPISRPNLTFSTLTVSNMSPEDSSIYLCSVNEDGGDQPQHFGDGTRLSIL.

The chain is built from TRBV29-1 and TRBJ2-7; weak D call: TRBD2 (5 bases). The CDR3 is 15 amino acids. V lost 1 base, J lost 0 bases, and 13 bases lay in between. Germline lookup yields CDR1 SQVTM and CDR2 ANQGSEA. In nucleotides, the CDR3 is TGCAGCGTTGAAGTCGCAGGACTGAGCTCCTACGAGCAGTACTTC. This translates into CSVEVAGLSSYEQYF.